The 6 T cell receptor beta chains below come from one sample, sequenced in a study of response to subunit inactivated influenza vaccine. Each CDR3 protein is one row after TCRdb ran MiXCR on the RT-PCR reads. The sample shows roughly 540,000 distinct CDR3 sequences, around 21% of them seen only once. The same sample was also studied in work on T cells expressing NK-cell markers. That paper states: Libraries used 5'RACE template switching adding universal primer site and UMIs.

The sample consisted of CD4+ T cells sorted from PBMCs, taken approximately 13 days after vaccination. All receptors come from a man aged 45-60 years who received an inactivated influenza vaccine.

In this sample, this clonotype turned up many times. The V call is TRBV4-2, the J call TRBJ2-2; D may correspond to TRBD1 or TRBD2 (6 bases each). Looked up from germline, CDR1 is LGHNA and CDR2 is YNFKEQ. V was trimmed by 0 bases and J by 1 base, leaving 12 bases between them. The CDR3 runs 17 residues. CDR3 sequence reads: CASSQDIEGGNTGELFF. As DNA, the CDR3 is TGTGCCAGCAGCCAAGATATCGAGGGGGGGAACACCGGGGAGCTGTTTTTT.

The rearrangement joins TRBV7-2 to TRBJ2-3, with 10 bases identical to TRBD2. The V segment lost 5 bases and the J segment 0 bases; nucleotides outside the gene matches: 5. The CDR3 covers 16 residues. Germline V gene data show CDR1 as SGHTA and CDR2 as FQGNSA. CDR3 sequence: CASSKVAGGSTDTQYF. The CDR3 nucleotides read TGTGCCAGCAGCAAAGTAGCGGGAGGCAGCACAGATACGCAGTATTTT.

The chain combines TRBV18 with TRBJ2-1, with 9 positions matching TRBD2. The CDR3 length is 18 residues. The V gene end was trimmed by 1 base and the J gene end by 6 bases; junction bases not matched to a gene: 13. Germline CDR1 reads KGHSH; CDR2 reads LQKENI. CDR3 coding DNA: TGTGCCAGCTCACCACAGGCAGCGGGAGGTTCTCAGGGCAATGAGCAGTTCTTC. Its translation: CASSPQAAGGSQGNEQFF.

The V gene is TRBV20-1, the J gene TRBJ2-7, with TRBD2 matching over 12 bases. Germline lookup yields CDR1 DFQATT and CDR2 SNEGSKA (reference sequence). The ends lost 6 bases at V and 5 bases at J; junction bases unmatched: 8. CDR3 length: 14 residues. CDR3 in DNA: TGCAGTGCCCAGCCGACTAGCGGGAGAGACGAGCAGTACTTC. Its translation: CSAQPTSGRDEQYF.

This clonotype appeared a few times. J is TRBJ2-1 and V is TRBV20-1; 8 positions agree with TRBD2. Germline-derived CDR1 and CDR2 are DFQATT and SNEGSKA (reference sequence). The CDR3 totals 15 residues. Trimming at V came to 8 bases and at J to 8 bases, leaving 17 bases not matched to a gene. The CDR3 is CSLTTGTRKSHEQFF. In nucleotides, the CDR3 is TGCAGTTTAACTACCGGGACTAGAAAGTCCCATGAGCAGTTCTTC.

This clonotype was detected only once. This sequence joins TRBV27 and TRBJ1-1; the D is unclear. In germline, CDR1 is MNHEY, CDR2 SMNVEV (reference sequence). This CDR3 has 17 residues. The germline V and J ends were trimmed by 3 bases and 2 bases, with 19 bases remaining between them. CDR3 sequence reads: CASSFLSTLGGNTEAFF. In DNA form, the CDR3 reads TGTGCCAGCAGTTTCCTCTCTACACTTGGTGGAAACACTGAAGCTTTCTTT.